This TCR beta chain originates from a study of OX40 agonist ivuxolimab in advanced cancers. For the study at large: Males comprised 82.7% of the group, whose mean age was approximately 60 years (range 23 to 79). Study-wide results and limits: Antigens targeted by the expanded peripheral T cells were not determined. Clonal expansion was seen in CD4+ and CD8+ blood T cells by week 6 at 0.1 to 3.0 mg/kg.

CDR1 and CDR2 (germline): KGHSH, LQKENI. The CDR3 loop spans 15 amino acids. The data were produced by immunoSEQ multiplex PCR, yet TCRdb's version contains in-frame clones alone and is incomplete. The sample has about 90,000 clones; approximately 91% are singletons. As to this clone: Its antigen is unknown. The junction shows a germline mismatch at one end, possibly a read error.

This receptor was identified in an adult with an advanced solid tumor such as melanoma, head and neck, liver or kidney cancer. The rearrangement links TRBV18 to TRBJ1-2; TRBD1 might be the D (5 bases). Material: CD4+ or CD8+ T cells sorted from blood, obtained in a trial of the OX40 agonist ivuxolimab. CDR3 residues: CASSAPSGTNYGYTF. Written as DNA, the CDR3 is TGTGCCAGCTCAGCACCGTCAGGGACCAACTATGGCTACACCTTC. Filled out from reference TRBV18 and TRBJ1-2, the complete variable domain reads NAGVMQNPRHLVRRRGQEARLRCSPMKGHSHVYWYRQLPEEGLKFMVYLQKENIIDESGMPKERFSAEFPKEGPSILRIQQVVRGDSAAYFCASSAPSGTNYGYTFGSGTRLTVV.